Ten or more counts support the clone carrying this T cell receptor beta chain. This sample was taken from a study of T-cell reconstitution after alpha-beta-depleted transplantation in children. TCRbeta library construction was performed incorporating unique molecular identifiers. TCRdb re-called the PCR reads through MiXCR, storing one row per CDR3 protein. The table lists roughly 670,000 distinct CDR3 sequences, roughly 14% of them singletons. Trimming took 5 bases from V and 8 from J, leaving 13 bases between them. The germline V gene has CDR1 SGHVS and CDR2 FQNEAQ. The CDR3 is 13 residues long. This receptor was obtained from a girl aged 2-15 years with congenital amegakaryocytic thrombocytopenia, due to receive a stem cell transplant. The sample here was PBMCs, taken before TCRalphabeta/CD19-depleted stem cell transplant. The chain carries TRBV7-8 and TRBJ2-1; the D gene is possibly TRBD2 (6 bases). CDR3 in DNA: TGTGCCAGCAGCCACTCTCGGGAGTATGAGCAGTTCTTC. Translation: CASSHSREYEQFF.